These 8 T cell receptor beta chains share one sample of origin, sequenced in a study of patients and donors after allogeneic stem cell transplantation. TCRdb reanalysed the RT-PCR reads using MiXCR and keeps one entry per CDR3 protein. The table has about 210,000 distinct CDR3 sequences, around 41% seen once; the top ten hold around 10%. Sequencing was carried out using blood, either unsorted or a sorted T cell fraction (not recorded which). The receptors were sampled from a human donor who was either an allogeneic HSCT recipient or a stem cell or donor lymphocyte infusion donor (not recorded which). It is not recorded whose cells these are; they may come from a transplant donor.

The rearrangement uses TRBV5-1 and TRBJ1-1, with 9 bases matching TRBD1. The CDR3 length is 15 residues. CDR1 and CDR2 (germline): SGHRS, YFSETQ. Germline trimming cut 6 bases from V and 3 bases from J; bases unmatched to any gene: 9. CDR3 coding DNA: TGCGCCAGCACCTGGGGACAGGGATGGGACACTGAAGCTTTCTTT. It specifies CASTWGQGWDTEAFF.

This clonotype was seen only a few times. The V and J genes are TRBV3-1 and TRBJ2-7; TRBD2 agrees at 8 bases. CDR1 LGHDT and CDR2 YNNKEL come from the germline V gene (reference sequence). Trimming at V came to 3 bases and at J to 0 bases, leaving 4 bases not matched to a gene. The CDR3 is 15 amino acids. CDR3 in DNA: TGTGCCAGCAGCCATCTCGGGGGGGGCTCCTACGAGCAGTACTTC. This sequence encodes CASSHLGGGSYEQYF.

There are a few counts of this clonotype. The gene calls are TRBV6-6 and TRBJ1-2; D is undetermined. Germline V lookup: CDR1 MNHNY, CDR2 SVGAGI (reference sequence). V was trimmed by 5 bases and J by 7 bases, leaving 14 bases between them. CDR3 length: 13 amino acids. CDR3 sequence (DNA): TGTGCCAGCAGTACCCCGGGATATGGTGGCTACACCTTC. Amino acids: CASSTPGYGGYTF.

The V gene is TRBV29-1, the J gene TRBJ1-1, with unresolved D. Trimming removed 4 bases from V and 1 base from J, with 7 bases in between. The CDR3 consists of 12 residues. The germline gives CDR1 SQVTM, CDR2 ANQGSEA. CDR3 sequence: CSVGDTNTEAFF. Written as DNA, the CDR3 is TGCAGCGTTGGAGATACGAACACTGAAGCTTTCTTT. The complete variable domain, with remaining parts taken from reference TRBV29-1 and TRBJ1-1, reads SAVISQKPSRDICQRGTSLTIQCQVDSQVTMMFWYRQQPGQSLTLIATANQGSEATYESGFVIDKFPISRPNLTFSTLTVSNMSPEDSSIYLCSVGDTNTEAFFGQGTRLTVV.

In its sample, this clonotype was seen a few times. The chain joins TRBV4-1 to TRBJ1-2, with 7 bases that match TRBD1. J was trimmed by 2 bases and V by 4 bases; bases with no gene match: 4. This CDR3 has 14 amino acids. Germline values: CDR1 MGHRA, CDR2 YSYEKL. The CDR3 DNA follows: TGCGCCAGCAGCCGTGGGGACAGAAACTATGGCTACACCTTC. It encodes CASSRGDRNYGYTF.

CDR3 in amino acids: CASSLFPQGTGELFF. CDR3 nucleotides: TGTGCCAGCAGCTTATTCCCCCAGGGCACCGGGGAGCTGTTTTTT. The V and J genes are TRBV7-3 and TRBJ2-2, with D perhaps TRBD1 (5 bases). With 2 bases removed from V and 4 bases from J, the gap between germline ends came to 11 bases. Germline V gene lookup returns CDR1 SGHTA and CDR2 FQGTGA. The CDR3 contains 15 residues.

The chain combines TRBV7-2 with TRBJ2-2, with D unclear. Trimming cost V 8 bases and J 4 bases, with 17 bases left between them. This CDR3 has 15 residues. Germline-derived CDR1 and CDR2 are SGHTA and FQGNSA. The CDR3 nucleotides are TGTGCCAGCCCTGAAACCGGGCGCGGCACCGGGGAGCTGTTTTTT. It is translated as CASPETGRGTGELFF.

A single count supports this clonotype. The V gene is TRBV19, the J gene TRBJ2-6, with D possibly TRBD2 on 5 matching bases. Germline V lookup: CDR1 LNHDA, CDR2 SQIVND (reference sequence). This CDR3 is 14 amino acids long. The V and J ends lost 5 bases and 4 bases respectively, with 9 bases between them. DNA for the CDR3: TGTGCCAGTAGTCGGAGGCGAGGGGCCAACGTCCTGACTTTC. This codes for CASSRRRGANVLTF.